These T cell receptor beta chains were read from a single sample in a study of cytotoxic CD8 clonotypes in ibrutinib-treated CLL. Generated by immunoSEQ multiplex PCR, the TCRdb table keeps only in-frame clones and is missing some. This table has roughly 200,000 clones, around 70% appearing once. This sample comprised PBMCs, obtained after 24 months of ibrutinib treatment. The receptors originated from a human donor with chronic lymphocytic leukemia. Both conserved end residues are part of each CDR3. D genes are given only for firm matches. Clone sizes are given selectively: once, few, many, or a class where the clone is expanded.

D gene: -; V gene: TRBV7-8; J gene: TRBJ1-3; clone size: -; CDR3 DNA: TGTGCCAGCAGCTTAGATCGTGGCAGGGGAATGCGGCGGGGCTCTGGAAACACCATATATTTT; CDR3 protein: CASSLDRGRGMRRGSGNTIYF
D gene: -; V gene: TRBV19; J gene: TRBJ1-2; clone size: once; CDR3 DNA: TGTGCCAGTAGTAAGACCGATAAGTATGGCTACACCTTC; CDR3 protein: CASSKTDKYGYTF
D gene: -; V gene: TRBV4-3; J gene: TRBJ1-2; clone size: once; CDR3 DNA: TGCGCCAGCAGCCCGATGAGCAGGGACTATGGTTACACCTTC; CDR3 protein: CASSPMSRDYGYTF
D gene: TRBD1; V gene: TRBV7-6; J gene: TRBJ1-1; clone size: once; CDR3 DNA: TGTGCCAGCAGCTCTAACAGGGGGCCTCATACTGAAGCTTTCTTT; CDR3 protein: CASSSNRGPHTEAFF
D gene: TRBD1; V gene: TRBV5-4; J gene: TRBJ2-7; clone size: -; CDR3 DNA: TGTGCCAGCAGCGGGACAGTCAGCTCCTACGAGCAGTACTTC; CDR3 protein: CASSGTVSSYEQYF
D gene: -; V gene: TRBV23-1; J gene: TRBJ2-7; clone size: -; CDR3 DNA: TGCGCCAGCAGTCAATTATCCCCCAGGGGCTGTGAGCAGTACTTC; CDR3 protein: CASSQLSPRGCEQYF
D gene: TRBD1; V gene: TRBV7-8; J gene: TRBJ2-7; clone size: -; CDR3 DNA: TGTGCCAGCAGCCCCTACTTCTGGACAGGGCGCACTACCTACGAGCAGTACTTC; CDR3 protein: CASSPYFWTGRTTYEQYF
D gene: TRBD1; V gene: TRBV5-5; J gene: TRBJ2-6; clone size: -; CDR3 DNA: TGTGCCAGCAGCCCACCGCCAGGGGGCGGTGGGGCCAACGTCCTGACTTTC; CDR3 protein: CASSPPPGGGGANVLTF
D gene: -; V gene: TRBV27; J gene: TRBJ2-2; clone size: -; CDR3 DNA: TGTGCCAGCAGTCAACCCACCGGGGAGCTGTTTTTT; CDR3 protein: CASSQPTGELFF
D gene: -; V gene: TRBV11-2; J gene: TRBJ1-2; clone size: -; CDR3 DNA: TGTGCCAGCAGCTTAGATGCCTATGGCTACACCTTC; CDR3 protein: CASSLDAYGYTF
D gene: -; V gene: TRBV10-1; J gene: TRBJ2-1; clone size: -; CDR3 DNA: TGCGCCAGAGGGCTATCGGGAGTAGGGGATGAGCAGTTCTTC; CDR3 protein: CARGLSGVGDEQFF
D gene: -; V gene: TRBV18; J gene: TRBJ1-1; clone size: -; CDR3 DNA: TGTGCCAGCTCACCACCAACACAGGGTGGAACTGAAGCTTTCTTT; CDR3 protein: CASSPPTQGGTEAFF
D gene: -; V gene: TRBV2; J gene: TRBJ1-4; clone size: -; CDR3 DNA: TGTGCCAGCAGTGGTCAGTTTAATGAAAAACTGTTTTTT; CDR3 protein: CASSGQFNEKLFF
D gene: -; V gene: TRBV11-2; J gene: TRBJ2-1; clone size: few; CDR3 DNA: TGTGCCAGCAGCGTCCCCGGGATCTCCTCCTACAATGAGCAGTTCTTC; CDR3 protein: CASSVPGISSYNEQFF
D gene: -; V gene: TRBV27; J gene: TRBJ1-1; clone size: -; CDR3 DNA: TGTGCCAGCAGTTGGTTACGTAGGAGAACTGAAGCTTTCTTT; CDR3 protein: CASSWLRRRTEAFF
D gene: TRBD1; V gene: TRBV9; J gene: TRBJ2-1; clone size: -; CDR3 DNA: TGTGCCAGCAGCACTGGACAGGGACGAGGTAATGAGCAGTTCTTC; CDR3 protein: CASSTGQGRGNEQFF
D gene: -; V gene: TRBV18; J gene: TRBJ2-7; clone size: -; CDR3 DNA: TGTGCCAGCTCACTGTGGGACGAGCAGTACTTC; CDR3 protein: CASSLWDEQYF
D gene: -; V gene: TRBV10-2; J gene: TRBJ2-7; clone size: once; CDR3 DNA: TGCGCCAGCAGTGTTATGGAGGAGCAGTACTTC; CDR3 protein: CASSVMEEQYF
D gene: -; V gene: TRBV27; J gene: TRBJ1-1; clone size: -; CDR3 DNA: TGTGCCAGCAGTGACTTGGACAAGAACACTGAAGCTTTCTTT; CDR3 protein: CASSDLDKNTEAFF
D gene: TRBD1; V gene: TRBV28; J gene: TRBJ1-5; clone size: few; CDR3 DNA: TGTGCCAGCAGCCCACGGACAGGGAGTAGCAATCAGCCCCAGCATTTT; CDR3 protein: CASSPRTGSSNQPQHF
D gene: -; V gene: TRBV20-1; J gene: TRBJ1-1; clone size: -; CDR3 DNA: TGCAGCTACAGGGATAACACTGAAGCTTTCTTT; CDR3 protein: CSYRDNTEAFF
D gene: TRBD1; V gene: TRBV7-8; J gene: TRBJ2-7; clone size: -; CDR3 DNA: TGTGCCAGCAGCTTATTCGGACAGGGGGCCTACGAGCAGTACTTC; CDR3 protein: CASSLFGQGAYEQYF
D gene: -; V gene: TRBV6-1; J gene: TRBJ1-5; clone size: few; CDR3 DNA: TGTGCCAGCAGCGCTGTTAGAAACAATCAGCCCCAGCATTTT; CDR3 protein: CASSAVRNNQPQHF
D gene: -; V gene: TRBV9; J gene: TRBJ2-1; clone size: -; CDR3 DNA: TGTGCCAGCAGCAGAGGAGGGGGCGCCTACAATGAGCAGTTCTTC; CDR3 protein: CASSRGGGAYNEQFF
D gene: -; V gene: TRBV15; J gene: TRBJ1-2; clone size: few; CDR3 DNA: TGTGCCACCAGCAGAGTGAGGAGGACTGCTCCAAACTATGGCTACACCTTC; CDR3 protein: CATSRVRRTAPNYGYTF
D gene: TRBD2; V gene: TRBV5-4; J gene: TRBJ2-4; clone size: -; CDR3 DNA: TGTGCCAGCAGCAGGACTAGCGGCCAACTTTACTTC; CDR3 protein: CASSRTSGQLYF
D gene: -; V gene: TRBV15; J gene: TRBJ1-5; clone size: -; CDR3 DNA: TGTGCCACCAGCAGGGCCGGTATAAGGGACAATCAGCCCCAGCATTTT; CDR3 protein: CATSRAGIRDNQPQHF
D gene: -; V gene: TRBV6-5; J gene: TRBJ2-1; clone size: -; CDR3 DNA: TGTGCCAGCAGTTACGTTCCGGTGAGCTCCTACAATGAGCAGTTCTTC; CDR3 protein: CASSYVPVSSYNEQFF
D gene: -; V gene: TRBV19; J gene: TRBJ2-7; clone size: few; CDR3 DNA: TGTGCCAGTAGTATAGGAGGGGAGATTGCCTACGAGCAGTACTTC; CDR3 protein: CASSIGGEIAYEQYF
D gene: -; V gene: TRBV6-5; J gene: TRBJ2-7; clone size: -; CDR3 DNA: TGTGCCAGCAGTTACTCGTTCCGGGACACCTCCTACGAGCAGTACTTC; CDR3 protein: CASSYSFRDTSYEQYF
D gene: TRBD2; V gene: TRBV6-5; J gene: TRBJ2-1; clone size: few; CDR3 DNA: TGTGCCAGCAGCTTGACTAGCGGGAGGGCCTCTGAGCAGTTCTTC; CDR3 protein: CASSLTSGRASEQFF
D gene: -; V gene: TRBV6-4; J gene: TRBJ1-1; clone size: -; CDR3 DNA: TGTGCCAGCAGGGTCGCCAGGGTGACTCCAAACACTGAAGCTTTCTTT; CDR3 protein: CASRVARVTPNTEAFF
D gene: TRBD2; V gene: TRBV9; J gene: TRBJ2-5; clone size: -; CDR3 DNA: TGTGCCAGCAGCGAGCGGGAGGGTCGCGGGACCCAGTACTTC; CDR3 protein: CASSEREGRGTQYF
D gene: -; V gene: TRBV6-4; J gene: TRBJ2-1; clone size: -; CDR3 DNA: TGTGCCAGCAGCTCGGGGGATGAGCAGTTCTTC; CDR3 protein: CASSSGDEQFF
D gene: -; V gene: TRBV7-3; J gene: TRBJ2-7; clone size: -; CDR3 DNA: TGTGCCAGCAGCCCAACTGGACCACCCTACGAGCAGTACTTC; CDR3 protein: CASSPTGPPYEQYF
D gene: -; V gene: TRBV16; J gene: TRBJ1-2; clone size: -; CDR3 DNA: TGTGCCAGCAGCCAAGAGACGACAGCTAACTATGGCTACACCTTC; CDR3 protein: CASSQETTANYGYTF
D gene: -; V gene: TRBV10-3; J gene: TRBJ2-7; clone size: once; CDR3 DNA: TGTGCCATCAGTGCCTCCTACGAGCAGTACTTC; CDR3 protein: CAISASYEQYF
D gene: TRBD1; V gene: TRBV7-6; J gene: TRBJ2-7; clone size: -; CDR3 DNA: TGTGCCAGCAGCTTAGTGACAGGGGGCGCCTACGAGCAGTACTTC; CDR3 protein: CASSLVTGGAYEQYF
D gene: -; V gene: TRBV10-3; J gene: TRBJ1-2; clone size: -; CDR3 DNA: TGTGCCATCAGTGAGTCGATAGGAGGCTATGGCTACACCTTC; CDR3 protein: CAISESIGGYGYTF
D gene: -; V gene: TRBV10-3; J gene: TRBJ1-2; clone size: few; CDR3 DNA: TGTGCCATCAGCGGGGGAAGGGACGGCTACACCTTC; CDR3 protein: CAISGGRDGYTF
D gene: TRBD1; V gene: TRBV28; J gene: TRBJ1-5; clone size: -; CDR3 DNA: TGTGCCAGCAGTTTGCCTAGGACAGGCCGGTCTCAGCCCCAGCATTTT; CDR3 protein: CASSLPRTGRSQPQHF
D gene: -; V gene: TRBV11-2; J gene: TRBJ2-1; clone size: -; CDR3 DNA: TGTGCCAGCAGCAGGGGACAAAACTACAATGAGCAGTTCTTC; CDR3 protein: CASSRGQNYNEQFF
D gene: -; V gene: TRBV6-5; J gene: TRBJ1-1; clone size: -; CDR3 DNA: TGTGCCAGCAGTTACCCGGGGATGGGTGTCACTGAAGCTTTCTTT; CDR3 protein: CASSYPGMGVTEAFF
D gene: -; V gene: TRBV18; J gene: TRBJ2-7; clone size: -; CDR3 DNA: TGTGCCAGCTCACCACTCAGTAACTCCTACGAGCAGTACTTC; CDR3 protein: CASSPLSNSYEQYF
D gene: -; V gene: TRBV5-4; J gene: TRBJ1-4; clone size: -; CDR3 DNA: TGTGCCAGCAGCTTGAGGACAGCAACGGCAACTAATGAAAAACTGTTTTTT; CDR3 protein: CASSLRTATATNEKLFF
D gene: -; V gene: TRBV6-6; J gene: TRBJ2-1; clone size: -; CDR3 DNA: TGTGCCAGCAGTTACTCGGAAGATGAGCAGTTCTTC; CDR3 protein: CASSYSEDEQFF
D gene: TRBD1; V gene: TRBV28; J gene: TRBJ1-1; clone size: -; CDR3 DNA: TGTGCCAGCAGTTCGGGACAGGGGTGGGGAACTGAAGCTTTCTTT; CDR3 protein: CASSSGQGWGTEAFF
D gene: -; V gene: TRBV27; J gene: TRBJ2-7; clone size: -; CDR3 DNA: TGTGCCAGCAGTCCAAATCTCAGGATTCTCCTAGACGAGCAGTACTTC; CDR3 protein: CASSPNLRILLDEQYF
D gene: -; V gene: TRBV30; J gene: TRBJ1-2; clone size: few; CDR3 DNA: TGTGCCTGGAGTTCAGGGGCTTCGGGAGGCTACACCTTC; CDR3 protein: CAWSSGASGGYTF
D gene: -; V gene: TRBV30; J gene: TRBJ2-3; clone size: few; CDR3 DNA: TGTGCCTGGAGTGTGAGTTTCGGGACAGATACGCAGTATTTT; CDR3 protein: CAWSVSFGTDTQYF
D gene: -; V gene: TRBV7-2; J gene: TRBJ1-1; clone size: -; CDR3 DNA: TGTGCCAGCAGCTTAGGGCGGGAAGTTTACACTGAAGCTTTCTTT; CDR3 protein: CASSLGREVYTEAFF